The T cell receptor (beta chain) described here comes from a study of shared T cell receptors in the human thymus. The table came from immunoSEQ multiplex PCR; TCRdb's copy has only in-frame clones and leaves some out. The table includes roughly 660,000 clones, approximately 90% detected once. This clone was seen once. Germline V gene sequence: CDR1 SGHVS, CDR2 FNYEAQ. Deletions cut 5 bases from V and 3 bases from J, with 20 bases between. CDR3 size: 16 residues. A further study also used this sample, focusing on human thymus T cells. Turning to that study: The people who donated were healthy Finnish babies having corrective surgery for congenital heart defects. Corrective heart surgery yielded the resections from which the thymus tissue came. There appeared to be biased usage of V and J genes in thymic and blood repertoires. Thymic repertoires from unrelated individuals overlapped highly, related research reported.

This receptor was identified in a boy under three years old with a congenital heart defect. The gene calls are TRBV7-6 and TRBJ2-7; D unclear. The sample comprised thymocytes. The CDR3 region has the DNA TGTGCCAGCAGCCACGCCCGAAGACCGAGACACTACGAGCAGTACTTC. The encoded protein is CASSHARRPRHYEQYF.